The present entry profiles one TCR beta chain with its context. The antigen it recognizes is unknown. It has no much larger one-base neighbor in the sample; base qualities were not kept. The library was prepared using PCR. Sequencing was performed on an Illumina HiSeq 2500. To reduce PCR and sequencing biases, unique molecular identifiers were built into the TCR beta cDNA libraries. Per 1 to 10 million input T cells, roughly 500,000 cDNA molecules were obtained, such that each molecule approximated one T cell. Patient libraries were prepared and sequenced with the same protocol used for the earlier healthy control dataset. Within a given batch, samples were prepared together, multiplexed and sequenced on the same HiSeq lane. The original methods were these. Raw barcoded reads were processed with MIGEC, discarding single-read molecular identifier groups before consensus assembly and CDR3 extraction. VDJtools was used for post-analysis of the clonotype tables, and diversity was normalized by down-sampling every dataset to the size of the smallest sample. To correct batch-related cross-sample contamination, repertoire overlap clustering matched CDR3 amino acid sequences but not nucleotide sequences. The raw public reads went through TCRdb reprocessing: fastp at Q25, MiXCR clone calling, in-frame beta chains kept. Rows are combined by CDR3 protein, so each entry shows the most common genes and DNA. TCRdb, not the authors, supplied the V and J calls. This sample is represented by roughly 570,000 distinct CDR3 sequences; 34% of them were singletons. Less than 6% of the sample belongs to the ten largest clones.

V is reduced by 6 bases and J by 7 bases, leaving a spacing of 13 bases between them. The CDR3 holds 13 amino acids from the cysteine to the phenylalanine. Only the CDR3 part of the read is kept: 39 bases, read in frame from the first base. The germline V gene (reference sequence) sets CDR1 to LNHDA and CDR2 to SQIVND. TCR beta repertoires were profiled from peripheral blood of more than ten young patients with multiple sclerosis to demonstrate the VDJtools post-analysis software. The multiple sclerosis patients were children and adolescents ranging in age from roughly 6 to 15 years. This record belongs to a study of post-analysis software for immune sequencing data (dated by TCRdb to the mid-2010s). Looking at the study overall: Recorded disease courses included relapsing-remitting, secondary progressive and progressive-relapsing multiple sclerosis, with some patients lacking subtype annotation. A subset of samples was prepared in parallel using single-end sample barcoding, then pooled and co-amplified after Illumina adapter ligation. Patient repertoires were compared against about a dozen previously published healthy control repertoires from donors aged 6 to 25 years.

General findings and caveats noted by the study authors: The control group was slightly older than the multiple sclerosis patient group. Strong co-clustering of samples prepared in the same batch was shown by direct clustering with F measure, prompting a batch-effect correction. Compared with controls, multiple sclerosis patients had significantly lower normalized Chao1 diversity, a finding suggesting substantial peripheral T-cell clonal expansion. Patients showed significantly higher frequencies than controls for a few TRBV segments, among them TRBV5-6, TRBV5-1 and TRBV20-1.

This TCR was recovered from a girl between 2 and 17 years old with multiple sclerosis. The sequence is built from TRBV19 and TRBJ1-3; TRBD1 is a possible D gene, resting on 5 matching bases. The specimen was blood. In nucleotides, the sequence is TGTGCCAGTAGCCCCGGCGGGACGAACACCATATATTTT. It specifies CASSPGGTNTIYF.